The 26 T cell receptor beta chains given below trace back to one sample, sequenced in a study of shared T cell receptors in the human thymus. Method: immunoSEQ multiplex PCR; TCRdb's copy keeps in-frame clones and lacks some. The data hold some 760,000 clones, with approximately 85% observed a single time. These data were likewise used in another study, on human thymus T cells.

Sequencing was carried out using thymocytes. Source of these receptors: a girl under three years old with a congenital heart defect.

The chain recombines TRBV9 with TRBJ1-1; D might be TRBD1 (5 bases). V shed 3 bases and J shed 10 bases, with 19 bases lying between them. CDR1 is SGDLS, CDR2 YYNGEE, per germline. The length of the CDR3 is 14 residues. CDR3 loop: CASSAGGRGLGAFF. CDR3 in DNA: TGTGCCAGCAGCGCGGGGGGGAGGGGCCTCGGAGCTTTCTTT.

The rearrangement uses TRBV11-2 and TRBJ2-5, with a tentative D call TRBD1 (6 bases). The CDR3 sequence is 15 residues long. Germline CDR1 SGHAT, CDR2 FQNNGV. V was clipped by 6 bases and J by 5 bases, with 19 bases between them. The CDR3 bases are TGTGCCAGCAGGCCAGTACGGGACACCTGGGAGACCCAGTACTTC. Protein: CASRPVRDTWETQYF. The full variable domain, its missing parts supplied by reference TRBV11-2 and TRBJ2-5, is EAGVAQSPRYKIIEKRQSVAFWCNPISGHATLYWYQQILGQGPKLLIQFQNNGVVDDSQLPKDRFSAERLKGVDSTLKIQPAKLEDSAVYLCASRPVRDTWETQYFGPGTRLLVL.

The chain uses TRBV4-2 and TRBJ2-3; unclear D gene. The CDR3 extends over 19 amino acids. V was shortened by 1 base and J by 1 base, with 21 bases between the two germline ends. Germline CDR1 is LGHNA and CDR2 is YNFKEQ. The CDR3 coding sequence is TGTGCCAGCAGCCAAGGTCGGTACTCGTATGCGGTGGGCACAGATACGCAGTATTTT. This sequence encodes CASSQGRYSYAVGTDTQYF.

The chain combines TRBV27 with TRBJ2-7; 7 bases fit TRBD1. CDR3 length equals 17 residues. Germline loops: CDR1 MNHEY, CDR2 SMNVEV (reference sequence). The ends lost 6 bases at V and 3 bases at J; junction bases unmatched: 17. The CDR3, as DNA: TGTGCCAGCAGCCCCTCCCACAGGGGCCCGGTCGGCTACGAGCAGTACTTC. Its translation is CASSPSHRGPVGYEQYF.

The rearrangement uses TRBV6-6 and TRBJ1-6, with D possibly being TRBD1 (5 bases). CDR1 is MNHNY, CDR2 SVGAGI, per germline (reference sequence). The CDR3 spans 13 residues. Trimming pared 6 bases from V and 11 bases from J, leaving 14 bases between. CDR3 amino acids: CASSHSPGPPLHF. The CDR3 DNA reads TGTGCCAGCAGCCACAGTCCAGGGCCACCCCTCCACTTT.

This sequence joins TRBV19 and TRBJ1-5; D gene unclear. Germline V gene lookup returns CDR1 LNHDA and CDR2 SQIVND (reference sequence). The V gene lost 7 bases and the J gene lost 1 base, with 17 bases spanning the gap. This CDR3 region has 16 residues. CDR3 protein: CASTHTRGGSNQPQHF. CDR3 coding DNA: TGTGCCAGTACCCACACGCGGGGTGGGAGCAATCAGCCCCAGCATTTT.

This chain joins TRBV15 and TRBJ2-2, with TRBD1 matching 7 bases. Germline-derived CDR1 and CDR2 are LNHNV and YYDKDF (reference sequence). CDR3 length: 13 residues. The ends lost 9 bases at V and 7 bases at J; junction bases unmatched: 8. CDR3 loop: CATGTGVVGELFF. In DNA form, the CDR3 reads TGTGCCACAGGTACAGGGGTAGTCGGGGAGCTGTTTTTT. The full variable domain, in which reference TRBV15 and TRBJ2-2 provide the parts outside the CDR3, is DAMVIQNPRYQVTQFGKPVTLSCSQTLNHNVMYWYQQKSSQAPKLLFHYYDKDFNNEADTPDNFQSRRPNTSFCFLDIRSPGLGDTAMYLCATGTGVVGELFFGEGSRLTVL.

The chain carries TRBV18 and TRBJ2-7; 7 nucleotides match TRBD2. The CDR3 consists of 15 residues. Trimming at V came to 4 bases and at J to 1 base, leaving 7 bases not matched to a gene. Germline values: CDR1 KGHSH, CDR2 LQKENI. The CDR3 DNA reads as TGTGCCAGCTCACTTCATTGGGGGGGGTCCTACGAGCAGTACTTC. Its protein is CASSLHWGGSYEQYF.

The chain joins TRBV18 to TRBJ2-3, with D possibly being TRBD1 (5 bases). Looked up from germline, CDR1 is KGHSH and CDR2 is LQKENI. V was pared by 3 bases and J by 8 bases, with 12 bases between. This CDR3 is 13 amino acids long. The CDR3 DNA is TGTGCCAGCTCACCTAAAAGGGGTACTACGCAGTATTTT. This codes for CASSPKRGTTQYF.

This sequence joins TRBV7-9 and TRBJ2-7, with D perhaps TRBD1 (5 bases). V lost 5 bases to trimming and J lost 5 bases, with 13 bases between them. The germline V gene has CDR1 SEHNR and CDR2 FQNEAQ (reference sequence). The CDR3 loop spans 13 amino acids. The CDR3 protein is CASSIDQGHEQYF. CDR3 sequence (DNA): TGTGCCAGCAGCATCGACCAGGGCCACGAGCAGTACTTC.

J is TRBJ2-7 and V is TRBV4-1, with 10 bases that match TRBD1. V lost 2 bases to trimming and J lost 4 bases; unmatched junction nucleotides: 17. This CDR3 contains 19 residues. Germline V gene data show CDR1 as MGHRA and CDR2 as YSYEKL. CDR3 loop: CASSQLPNNQRDRGYEQYF. The CDR3 DNA reads as TGCGCCAGCAGCCAACTCCCGAACAATCAACGGGACAGGGGATACGAGCAGTACTTC.

This clone was picked up a small number of times. This sequence joins TRBV28 and TRBJ2-1, with 7 bases identical to TRBD1. The CDR3 loop spans 15 amino acids. Per the germline V gene, CDR1 is MDHEN and CDR2 is SYDVKM. V was pared by 5 bases and J by 3 bases, with 7 bases of the junction left unmatched. CDR3 amino acids: CASSPRGKGYNEQFF. The CDR3 DNA follows: TGTGCCAGCAGTCCCAGGGGGAAGGGCTACAATGAGCAGTTCTTC.

CDR3 sequence: CSVGGVGGGDYGYTF. CDR3 nucleotides: TGCAGCGTTGGAGGGGTCGGAGGGGGCGACTATGGCTACACCTTC. The rearrangement links TRBV29-1 to TRBJ1-2; 7 bases are a match to TRBD1. V dropped 4 bases and J dropped 3; count of bases not matched to a gene: 11. The CDR3 consists of 15 residues. The germline CDR1 and CDR2 sequences are SQVTM and ANQGSEA.

The genes are TRBV6-5 and TRBJ2-7; 9 nucleotides match TRBD1. Germline V lookup: CDR1 MNHEY, CDR2 SVGAGI. The CDR3 is made up of 15 amino acids. V was clipped by 0 bases and J by 2 bases; unmatched bases: 2. CDR3 protein: CASSYSGDRAYEQYF. The CDR3 DNA sequence: TGTGCCAGCAGTTACTCCGGGGACAGGGCCTACGAGCAGTACTTC.

This clone was seen only a few times. As DNA, the CDR3 is TGTGCCAGCAGCTTAGAGCCGGACAGGGCGAACAATCAGCCCCAGCATTTT. Encoded protein: CASSLEPDRANNQPQHF. The chain has TRBV7-8 and TRBJ1-5, with TRBD1 matching over 8 bases. The CDR3 is 17 amino acids. V lost 1 base, J lost 3 bases, and 8 bases stayed unmatched. In germline, CDR1 is SGHVS, CDR2 FQNEAQ.

V and J are TRBV15 and TRBJ1-2; a possible D gene is TRBD1 (5 bases). Germline-derived CDR1 and CDR2 are LNHNV and YYDKDF (reference sequence). The CDR3 extends over 12 amino acids. Trimming took off 4 bases at V and 6 bases at J, with 9 bases between the two ends. This CDR3 reads CATSTGEDGYTF. In nucleotides, the CDR3 is TGTGCCACCAGCACGGGGGAGGATGGCTACACCTTC.

The CDR3 DNA sequence: TGTGCCAGCAGCTTAGAAAAGGGTGGAGGGAGGGACTACGAGCAGTACTTC. Translated, it gives CASSLEKGGGRDYEQYF. The V and J genes are TRBV11-2 and TRBJ2-7; 7 positions match TRBD2. This CDR3 has 17 amino acids. Looked up from germline, CDR1 is SGHAT and CDR2 is FQNNGV. V trimming: 0 bases; J trimming: 3 bases; junction bases outside the gene matches: 11.

The V gene is TRBV5-6, the J gene TRBJ2-1; D is possibly TRBD2 (6 bases). This CDR3 contains 16 residues. V gave up 4 bases and J gave up 4 bases, with 18 bases separating them. CDR1 is SGHDT and CDR2 is YYEEEE in the germline V gene. The CDR3 region is CASSGTCDLGYNEQFF. The DNA for the CDR3 is TGTGCCAGCAGCGGGACTTGTGACCTTGGGTACAATGAGCAGTTCTTC.

V usage is TRBV5-8 and J usage is TRBJ2-7; D perhaps matches TRBD2 (5 bases). The CDR3 spans 12 residues. Germline CDR1 is SGHTS and CDR2 is YDEGEE. V dropped 4 bases and J dropped 6 bases, with 11 bases sitting between them. This CDR3 is CASSPPRGEQYF. DNA for the CDR3: TGTGCCAGCAGCCCCCCCCGGGGCGAGCAGTACTTC. The full variable domain, with the rest looked up from reference TRBV5-8 and TRBJ2-7, is EAGVTQSPTHLIKTRGQQATLRCSPISGHTSVYWYQQALGLGLQFLLWYDEGEERNRGNFPPRFSGRQFPNYSSELNVNALELEDSALYLCASSPPRGEQYFGPGTRLTVT.

The chain combines TRBV7-6 with TRBJ2-7; 8 positions match TRBD1. The CDR3 length is 17 residues. V was clipped by 3 bases and J by 3 bases; unmatched bases: 13. Germline V gives CDR1 SGHVS, CDR2 FNYEAQ. Here the CDR3 reads CASSFFPTRDRIYEQYF. CDR3 bases: TGTGCCAGCAGCTTCTTCCCCACCAGGGACAGGATCTACGAGCAGTACTTC.

This rearrangement joins TRBV6-1 to TRBJ1-2; D ambiguous. Germline V gene lookup returns CDR1 MNHNS and CDR2 SASEGT. V dropped 3 bases and J dropped 2 bases, with 16 bases sitting between them. CDR3 size: 16 residues. CDR3 in amino acids: CASSDPTGMRNYGYTF. The DNA of the CDR3 is TGTGCCAGCAGTGATCCCACCGGTATGAGAAACTATGGCTACACCTTC.

This chain links TRBV6-6 with TRBJ1-1, with D perhaps TRBD1 (5 bases). This CDR3 has 13 residues. Germline CDR1 and CDR2: MNHNY and SVGAGI (reference sequence). V was clipped by 7 bases and J by 1 base, with 10 bases between them. Here the CDR3 DNA reads TGTGCCAGCACTCCTGGACAGAACACTGAAGCTTTCTTT. Its translation: CASTPGQNTEAFF.

The gene calls are TRBV9 and TRBJ1-3; possibly TRBD1 for D (6 bases). V lost 4 bases, J lost 4 bases, and 18 bases lay in between. The germline V gene encodes CDR1 SGDLS and CDR2 YYNGEE. The CDR3 is 16 residues long. The CDR3 here is CASSPPVEGGGNTIYF. CDR3 DNA sequence: TGTGCCAGCAGCCCCCCCGTGGAGGGGGGGGGAAACACCATATATTTT.

The rearrangement uses TRBV6-5 and TRBJ1-2, with D perhaps matching TRBD1 (5 bases). The CDR3 totals 13 residues. The V end was cut by 10 bases, the J end by 7 bases, with 19 bases between. Germline loops: CDR1 MNHEY, CDR2 SVGAGI. The DNA of the CDR3 is TGTGCCACCCAGCGCGGGGCTTCGTCTGGCTACACCTTC. Its protein product is CATQRGASSGYTF.

This chain links TRBV7-2 with TRBJ2-2; 9 nucleotides agree with TRBD1. Germline V gene lookup returns CDR1 SGHTA and CDR2 FQGNSA. J gave up 6 bases and V 5 bases, and 7 bases lay outside the gene matches. The CDR3 consists of 15 residues. The CDR3 DNA is TGTGCCAGCAGCCACCGGGACAGGGTCCCCGGGGAGCTGTTTTTT. Translation: CASSHRDRVPGELFF.

The chain links TRBV27 to TRBJ2-5; 7 nucleotides line up with TRBD2. V shed 3 bases, J shed 4 bases, and the junction held 2 bases outside the gene matches. From germline, CDR1 is MNHEY and CDR2 SMNVEV (reference sequence). The CDR3 spans 13 residues. CDR3: CASSLGGGETQYF. DNA of the CDR3: TGTGCCAGCAGTTTGGGCGGGGGAGAGACCCAGTACTTC.